A selection of T cell receptor beta chains follows, all from one sample in a study of CD8+ T cells in alopecia areata. This table comes from immunoSEQ multiplex PCR, and its TCRdb copy is limited to in-frame clones, with some not included. The sample lists fewer than 250,000 clones; 64% were seen once. Sequences were derived from CD4+ T cells sorted from blood, sampled at week 4, from a patient treated with tofacitinib. All receptors come from a human donor with alopecia areata. The CDR3 runs from the conserved cysteine through the conserved F or W. The order of the fields is clone size, D gene, V gene, J gene, CDR3 protein, CDR3 DNA. The D gene is left open where the match is weak. For some rows the clone size is stated as once, few or many, or as a class when expanded; others skip it.

-	-	TRBV30	TRBJ1-5	CAWSKSNQPQHF	TGTGCCTGGAGTAAGTCCAATCAGCCCCAGCATTTT
-	TRBD1	TRBV2	TRBJ1-2	CASSEASTGNNYGYTF	TGTGCCAGCAGTGAAGCCTCGACAGGGAACAACTATGGCTACACCTTC
-	-	TRBV11-2	TRBJ1-6	CASLPGSAYNSPLHF	TGTGCCAGCTTACCAGGGAGCGCCTATAATTCACCCCTCCACTTT
-	TRBD2	TRBV6-6	TRBJ2-5	CASSYTTSSRGETQYF	TGTGCCAGCAGTTACACAACTAGCTCGCGGGGGGAGACCCAGTACTTC
-	TRBD2	TRBV29-1	TRBJ2-1	CSVEDHRRGGRNEQFF	TGCAGCGTTGAAGATCACCGGCGGGGGGGCCGTAATGAGCAGTTCTTC
-	TRBD1	TRBV29-1	TRBJ1-1	CSAGQANTEAFF	TGCAGCGCGGGACAGGCGAACACTGAAGCTTTCTTT
-	-	TRBV27	TRBJ1-2	CASSFRGGNGYTF	TGTGCCAGCAGTTTTCGGGGGGGCAATGGCTACACCTTC
-	TRBD2	TRBV10-2	TRBJ2-1	CASRAGGLGLDEQFF	TGCGCCAGCAGAGCCGGGGGACTAGGGTTAGATGAGCAGTTCTTC
-	TRBD2	TRBV18	TRBJ2-4	CASSPRGSGELRNIQYF	TGTGCCAGCTCCCCCCGTGGGAGCGGGGAACTGAGGAACATTCAGTACTTC
-	-	TRBV1	TRBJ1-3	CTSSQEDGHESISGNTIYF	TGCACCAGCAGCCAAGAGGATGGACACGAATCGATCTCTGGAAACACCATATATTTT
-	TRBD1	TRBV9	TRBJ2-3	CASSVTGTGGTDTQYF	TGTGCCAGCAGCGTCACCGGGACAGGGGGTACAGATACGCAGTATTTT
-	TRBD1	TRBV25-1	TRBJ1-6	CASSVTGGNSPLHF	TGTGCCAGCAGTGTCACAGGGGGCAATTCACCCCTCCACTTT
-	-	TRBV7-2	TRBJ1-6	CASSLLNSPLHF	TGTGCCAGCAGCCTTCTAAATTCACCCCTCCACTTT
-	TRBD1	TRBV11-1	TRBJ2-7	CASSPRQGMDEQYF	TGTGCCAGCAGCCCGCGACAGGGAATGGACGAGCAGTACTTC
-	-	TRBV5-6	TRBJ2-5	CASSLGSAQETQYF	TGTGCCAGCAGCTTAGGGTCAGCACAAGAGACCCAGTACTTC
few	-	TRBV18	TRBJ1-2	CASSPARDYGYTF	TGTGCCAGCTCACCGGCCAGGGACTATGGCTACACCTTC
-	-	TRBV30	TRBJ1-5	CAWREDHRGNQPQHF	TGTGCCTGGAGGGAAGACCATAGGGGCAATCAGCCCCAGCATTTT
-	-	TRBV4-3	TRBJ1-2	CASSQDVGGYTF	TGCGCCAGCAGCCAAGATGTGGGAGGCTACACCTTC
-	-	TRBV29-1	TRBJ1-1	CSVEGQENTEAFF	TGCAGCGTTGAAGGGCAGGAGAACACTGAAGCTTTCTTT
-	-	TRBV27	TRBJ1-1	CASRRYVGQVTEAFF	TGTGCCAGCAGACGATATGTGGGGCAGGTCACTGAAGCTTTCTTT
-	-	TRBV5-6	TRBJ2-4	CASSLIKGLNIQYF	TGTGCCAGCAGCTTGATCAAGGGCCTGAACATTCAGTACTTC
-	TRBD1	TRBV27	TRBJ1-2	CATYRGIYGYTF	TGTGCCACTTACAGGGGAATCTATGGCTACACCTTC
-	TRBD2	TRBV27	TRBJ2-3	CASSLGLAITDTQYF	TGTGCCAGCAGTTTGGGACTAGCAATCACAGATACGCAGTATTTT
-	TRBD1	TRBV29-1	TRBJ1-2	CSVSGTGDYGYTF	TGCAGCGTTTCCGGGACAGGGGACTATGGCTACACCTTC
-	-	TRBV30	TRBJ2-2	CAWNNPYNGAGELFF	TGTGCCTGGAATAATCCATATAACGGGGCCGGGGAGCTGTTTTTT
-	TRBD2	TRBV29-1	TRBJ2-5	CSVDSGGLQETQYF	TGCAGCGTTGATAGCGGGGGGCTTCAGGAGACCCAGTACTTC
few	-	TRBV29-1	TRBJ2-3	CSGDGADTQYF	TGCAGCGGTGATGGGGCAGATACGCAGTATTTT
few	TRBD1	TRBV27	TRBJ1-6	CASSNRGLSDNSPLHF	TGTGCCAGCTCGAACAGGGGGTTGTCGGATAATTCACCCCTCCACTTT
-	TRBD1	TRBV7-6	TRBJ1-1	CASSEGGSPRTFF	TGTGCCAGCAGCGAAGGGGGCAGTCCTCGAACTTTCTTT
-	-	TRBV27	TRBJ1-1	CASSLAPLDTTKNTEAFF	TGTGCCAGCAGTTTGGCCCCGTTGGACACAACAAAGAACACTGAAGCTTTCTTT
-	TRBD1	TRBV18	TRBJ1-2	CASSPTGQGQGGYTF	TGTGCCAGCTCACCAACAGGACAGGGACAGGGCGGCTACACCTTC
-	-	TRBV25-1	TRBJ2-7	CASSVVPGEQYF	TGTGCCAGCAGTGTGGTTCCAGGGGAGCAGTACTTC
-	-	TRBV29-1	TRBJ2-1	CSVDGTRVF	TGCAGCGTTGACGGGACCCGTGTCTTC
-	-	TRBV29-1	TRBJ1-1	CSAKDANTEAFF	TGCAGCGCCAAGGACGCCAACACTGAAGCTTTCTTT
-	-	TRBV9	TRBJ2-5	CASSVAAGLQETQYF	TGTGCCAGCAGCGTAGCTGCAGGCCTCCAAGAGACCCAGTACTTC
once	TRBD1	TRBV30	TRBJ2-1	CARAGGRNEQFF	TGTGCCCGTGCAGGGGGACGAAATGAGCAGTTCTTC
few	-	TRBV19	TRBJ2-2	CATKYLGNTGELFF	TGTGCCACCAAGTATCTAGGAAACACCGGGGAGCTGTTTTTT
-	TRBD1	TRBV29-1	TRBJ1-4	CSVGHRGNEKLFF	TGCAGCGTTGGACACAGGGGGAATGAAAAACTGTTTTTT
-	-	TRBV4-3	TRBJ2-7	CASSQTGQTYEQYF	TGCGCCAGCAGCCAAACTGGACAGACTTACGAGCAGTACTTC
few	-	TRBV29-1	TRBJ2-3	CSVDGLDSTDTQYF	TGCAGCGTCGACGGCCTCGATTCGACAGATACGCAGTATTTT
-	TRBD2	TRBV7-7	TRBJ2-5	CASSTRLAGGGETQYF	TGTGCTAGCAGCACCCGACTAGCTGGGGGGGGTGAGACCCAGTACTTC
many	TRBD2	TRBV7-3	TRBJ2-7	CASSLSSGGRYEQYF	TGTGCCAGCAGCTTAAGTAGCGGGGGGCGCTACGAGCAGTACTTC
-	TRBD2	TRBV4-3	TRBJ2-3	CASSQEASGGFDTQYF	TGCGCCAGCAGCCAAGAGGCTAGCGGGGGGTTTGATACGCAGTATTTT
-	-	TRBV5-1	TRBJ2-1	CASSLSWGRDEQFF	TGCGCCAGCAGCTTGAGTTGGGGGCGCGATGAGCAGTTCTTC
few	-	TRBV5-1	TRBJ1-5	CASSLGSNQPQHF	TGCGCCAGCAGCTTGGGTAGCAATCAGCCCCAGCATTTT
once	TRBD1	TRBV27	TRBJ2-5	CASSLGQKGNQETQYF	TGTGCCAGCAGTTTGGGACAGAAAGGCAATCAAGAGACCCAGTACTTC
few	-	TRBV7-2	TRBJ2-5	CASSLGHQETQYF	TGTGCCAGCAGCTTAGGACACCAAGAGACCCAGTACTTC
-	-	TRBV2	TRBJ2-3	CASRTPGDASTDTQYF	TGTGCCAGCAGGACCCCAGGAGACGCTAGCACAGATACGCAGTATTTT
few	TRBD1	TRBV6-5	TRBJ1-2	CASTRGQGFGYTF	TGTGCCAGCACCCGCGGACAGGGGTTTGGCTACACCTTC
-	TRBD2	TRBV7-2	TRBJ2-5	CASTDGGGAAETQYF	TGTGCCAGCACCGATGGCGGGGGGGCCGCCGAGACCCAGTACTTC